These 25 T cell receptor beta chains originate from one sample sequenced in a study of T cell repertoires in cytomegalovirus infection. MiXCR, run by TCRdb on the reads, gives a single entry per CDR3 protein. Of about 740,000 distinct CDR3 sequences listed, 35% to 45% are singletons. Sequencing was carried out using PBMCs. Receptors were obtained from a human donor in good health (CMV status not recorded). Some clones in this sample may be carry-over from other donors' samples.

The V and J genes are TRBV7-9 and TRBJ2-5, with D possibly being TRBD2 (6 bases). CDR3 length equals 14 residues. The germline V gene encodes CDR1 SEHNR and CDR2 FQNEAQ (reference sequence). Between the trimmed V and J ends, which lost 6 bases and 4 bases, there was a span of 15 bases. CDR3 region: CASRSSARGETQYF. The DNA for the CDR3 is TGTGCCAGCAGGTCTAGCGCCCGAGGAGAGACCCAGTACTTC.

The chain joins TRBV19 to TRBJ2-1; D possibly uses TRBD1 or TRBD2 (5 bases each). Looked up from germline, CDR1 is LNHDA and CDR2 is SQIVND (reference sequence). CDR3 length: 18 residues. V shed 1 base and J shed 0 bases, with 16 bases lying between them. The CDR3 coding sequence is TGTGCCAGTAGTATAGTACTACCGGGACCCAACTCCTACAATGAGCAGTTCTTC. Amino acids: CASSIVLPGPNSYNEQFF.

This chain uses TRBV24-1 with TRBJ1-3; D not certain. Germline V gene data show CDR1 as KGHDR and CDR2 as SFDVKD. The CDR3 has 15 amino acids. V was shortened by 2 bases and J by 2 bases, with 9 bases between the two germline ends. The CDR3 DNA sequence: TGTGCCACCAGTGATTGGGATGAAACTGGAAACACCATATATTTT. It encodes CATSDWDETGNTIYF.

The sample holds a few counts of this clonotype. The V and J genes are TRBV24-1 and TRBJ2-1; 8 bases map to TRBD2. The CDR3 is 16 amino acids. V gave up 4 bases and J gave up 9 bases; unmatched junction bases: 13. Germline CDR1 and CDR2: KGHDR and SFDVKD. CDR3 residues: CATSDTGTSFYGEQFF. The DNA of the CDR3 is TGTGCCACCAGTGACACCGGGACTAGTTTTTATGGTGAGCAGTTCTTC.

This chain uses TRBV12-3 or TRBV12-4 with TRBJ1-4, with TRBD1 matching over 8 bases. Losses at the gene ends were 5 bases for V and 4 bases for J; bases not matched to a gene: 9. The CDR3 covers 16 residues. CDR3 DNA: TGTGCCAGCAGTCCCAGGACAGGGCAATATAATGAAAAACTGTTTTTT. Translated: CASSPRTGQYNEKLFF.

The CDR3 DNA reads TGTGCCAGCAGTGAACGGGACATATCAAACTATGGCTACACCTTC. Translation: CASSERDISNYGYTF. This chain links TRBV6-1 with TRBJ1-2; D might be TRBD1 (6 bases). Trimming left V 2 bases short and J 2 bases short, with 12 bases between. There are 15 residues in the CDR3. Germline CDR1 reads MNHNS; CDR2 reads SASEGT.

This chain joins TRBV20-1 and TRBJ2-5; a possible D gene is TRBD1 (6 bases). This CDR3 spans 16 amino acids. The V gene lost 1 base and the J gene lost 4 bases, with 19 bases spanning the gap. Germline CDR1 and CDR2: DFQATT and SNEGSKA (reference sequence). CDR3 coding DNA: TGCAGTGCTAGAGGCCTACAGGGCCAAGGGCCAGAGACCCAGTACTTC. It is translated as CSARGLQGQGPETQYF.

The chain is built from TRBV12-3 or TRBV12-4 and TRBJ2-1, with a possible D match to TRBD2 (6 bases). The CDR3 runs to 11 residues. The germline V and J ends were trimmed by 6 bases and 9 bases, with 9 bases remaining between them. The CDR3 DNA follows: TGTGCCAGCAGGCGGAGGGGTGAGCAGTTCTTC. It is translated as CASRRRGEQFF.

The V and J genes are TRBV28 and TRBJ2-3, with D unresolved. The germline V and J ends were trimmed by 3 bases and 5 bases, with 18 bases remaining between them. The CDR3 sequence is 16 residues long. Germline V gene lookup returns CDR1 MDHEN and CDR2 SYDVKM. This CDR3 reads CASSFYGLVVVDTQYF. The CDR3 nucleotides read TGTGCCAGCAGTTTTTACGGGCTCGTCGTGGTAGATACGCAGTATTTT.

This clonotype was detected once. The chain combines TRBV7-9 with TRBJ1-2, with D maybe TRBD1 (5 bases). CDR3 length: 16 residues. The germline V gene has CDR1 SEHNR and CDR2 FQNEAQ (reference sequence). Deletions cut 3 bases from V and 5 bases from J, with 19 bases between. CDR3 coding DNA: TGTGCCAGCAGCTTTTGGAGGGACGAGCTGTGGTATGGCTACACCTTC. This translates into CASSFWRDELWYGYTF.

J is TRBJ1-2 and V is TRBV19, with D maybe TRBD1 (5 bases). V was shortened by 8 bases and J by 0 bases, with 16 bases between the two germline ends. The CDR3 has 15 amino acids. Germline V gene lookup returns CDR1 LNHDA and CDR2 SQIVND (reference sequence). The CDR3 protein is CASSPRQTSNYGYTF. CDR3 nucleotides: TGTGCCAGTTCCCCGAGACAGACATCTAACTATGGCTACACCTTC.

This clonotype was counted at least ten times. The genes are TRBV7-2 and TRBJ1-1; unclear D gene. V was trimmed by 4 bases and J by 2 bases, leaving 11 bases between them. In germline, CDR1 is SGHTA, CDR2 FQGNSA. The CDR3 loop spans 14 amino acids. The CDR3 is CASSYQPGNTEAFF. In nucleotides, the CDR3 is TGTGCCAGCAGCTACCAACCTGGAAACACTGAAGCTTTCTTT.

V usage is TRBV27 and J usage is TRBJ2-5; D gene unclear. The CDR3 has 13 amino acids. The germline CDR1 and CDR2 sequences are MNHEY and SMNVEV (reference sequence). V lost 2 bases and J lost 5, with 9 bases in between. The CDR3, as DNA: TGTGCCAGCAGTTTAAGGGAACGGGAGACCCAGTACTTC. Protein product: CASSLRERETQYF.

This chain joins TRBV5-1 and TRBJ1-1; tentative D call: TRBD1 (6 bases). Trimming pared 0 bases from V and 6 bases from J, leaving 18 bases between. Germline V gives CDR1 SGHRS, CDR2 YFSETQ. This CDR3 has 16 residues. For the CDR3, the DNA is TGCGCCAGCAGCTTGGATCCCGACCGGGGGGCTTCTGAAGCTTTCTTT. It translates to CASSLDPDRGASEAFF. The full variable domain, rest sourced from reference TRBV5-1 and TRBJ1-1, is KAGVTQTPRYLIKTRGQQVTLSCSPISGHRSVSWYQQTPGQGLQFLFEYFSETQRNKGNFPGRFSGRQFSNSRSEMNVSTLELGDSALYLCASSLDPDRGASEAFFGQGTRLTVV.

The CDR3 loop is CASSQGTGGVTQYF. The CDR3 DNA reads as TGTGCCAGCAGCCAAGGGACAGGGGGAGTGACCCAGTACTTC. V usage is TRBV3-1 and J usage is TRBJ2-5; TRBD1 agrees at 10 bases. CDR1 and CDR2 from the germline V gene are LGHDT and YNNKEL (reference sequence). This CDR3 is built from 14 residues. Trimming at V came to 1 base and at J to 7 bases, leaving 3 bases not matched to a gene.

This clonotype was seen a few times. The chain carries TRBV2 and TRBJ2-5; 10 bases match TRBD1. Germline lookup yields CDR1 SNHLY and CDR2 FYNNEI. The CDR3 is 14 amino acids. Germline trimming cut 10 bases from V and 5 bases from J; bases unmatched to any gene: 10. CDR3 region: CATRQGQGFETQYF. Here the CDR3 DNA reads TGTGCCACCCGACAGGGACAGGGGTTCGAGACCCAGTACTTC.

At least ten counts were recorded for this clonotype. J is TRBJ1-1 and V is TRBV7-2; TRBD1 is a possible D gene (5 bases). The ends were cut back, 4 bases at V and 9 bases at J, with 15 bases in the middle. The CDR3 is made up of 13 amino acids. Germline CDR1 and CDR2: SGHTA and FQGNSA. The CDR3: CASSSGGGSKAFF. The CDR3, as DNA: TGTGCCAGCAGCTCCGGGGGGGGTAGCAAAGCTTTCTTT.

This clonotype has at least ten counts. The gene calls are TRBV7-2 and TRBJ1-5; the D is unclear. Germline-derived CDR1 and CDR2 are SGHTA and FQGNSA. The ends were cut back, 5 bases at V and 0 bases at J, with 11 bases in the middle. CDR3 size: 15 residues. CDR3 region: CASSPGRYSNQPQHF. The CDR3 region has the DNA TGTGCCAGCAGCCCCGGACGGTATAGCAATCAGCCCCAGCATTTT.

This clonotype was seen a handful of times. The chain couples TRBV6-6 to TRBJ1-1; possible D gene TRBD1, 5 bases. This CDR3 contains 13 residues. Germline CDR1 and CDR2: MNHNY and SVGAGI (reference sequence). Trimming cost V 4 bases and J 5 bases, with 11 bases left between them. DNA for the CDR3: TGTGCCAGCAGTTCTAGGACAACAACTGAAGCTTTCTTT. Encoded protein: CASSSRTTTEAFF.

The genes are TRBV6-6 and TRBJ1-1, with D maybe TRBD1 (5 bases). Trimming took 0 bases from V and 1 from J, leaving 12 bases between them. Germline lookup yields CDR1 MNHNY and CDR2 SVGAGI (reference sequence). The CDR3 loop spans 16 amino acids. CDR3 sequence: CASSYSPGLRNTEAFF. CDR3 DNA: TGTGCCAGCAGTTACTCTCCGGGACTTAGGAACACTGAAGCTTTCTTT.

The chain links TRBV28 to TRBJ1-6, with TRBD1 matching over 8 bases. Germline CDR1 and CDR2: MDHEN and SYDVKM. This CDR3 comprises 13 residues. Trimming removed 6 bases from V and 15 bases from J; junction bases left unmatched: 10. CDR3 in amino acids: CASSIQGEKNLHF. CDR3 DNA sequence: TGTGCCAGCAGCATACAGGGGGAGAAGAACCTCCACTTT.

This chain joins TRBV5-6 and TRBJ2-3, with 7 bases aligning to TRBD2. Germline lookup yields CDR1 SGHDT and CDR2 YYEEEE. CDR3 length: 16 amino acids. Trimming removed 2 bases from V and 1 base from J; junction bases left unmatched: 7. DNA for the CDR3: TGTGCCAGCAGCTTTCTATTTGCGGGGGGCACAGATACGCAGTATTTT. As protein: CASSFLFAGGTDTQYF.

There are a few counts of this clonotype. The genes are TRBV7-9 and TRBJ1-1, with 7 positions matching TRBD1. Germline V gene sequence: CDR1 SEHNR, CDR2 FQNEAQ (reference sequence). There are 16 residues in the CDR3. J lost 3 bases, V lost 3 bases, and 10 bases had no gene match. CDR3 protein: CASSFRPGTEDTEAFF. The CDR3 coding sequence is TGTGCCAGCAGCTTCCGTCCCGGGACAGAGGACACTGAAGCTTTCTTT.

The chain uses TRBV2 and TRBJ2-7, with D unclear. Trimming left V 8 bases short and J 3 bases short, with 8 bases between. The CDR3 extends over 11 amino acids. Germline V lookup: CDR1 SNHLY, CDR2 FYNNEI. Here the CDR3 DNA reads TGTGCCAGCTATGATGTCTACGAGCAGTACTTC. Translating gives CASYDVYEQYF.

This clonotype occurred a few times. The CDR3 coding sequence is TGCAGTGCTAGTCCCCAGACAGGGGGCACAGATACGCAGTATTTT. Protein product: CSASPQTGGTDTQYF. The genes are TRBV20-1 and TRBJ2-3; 8 bases map to TRBD1. The CDR3 has 15 residues. V lost 3 bases and J lost 1; bases outside the gene matches: 6. CDR1 DFQATT and CDR2 SNEGSKA come from the germline V gene (reference sequence).